This TCR beta chain originates from a study of CD8+ T cells in alopecia areata (dated by TCRdb to the late 2010s). About the full investigation: The treated patients took part in an open-label pilot trial in which moderate-to-severe alopecia areata was treated with oral tofacitinib at 5 to 10 mg twice daily. Patients stayed on tofacitinib for 6 to 18 months and then had 6 months of follow-up off drug so that delayed response and recurrence could be assessed. Scalp clonality was compared across normal scalp (n=4), patchy alopecia areata scalp (n=8), and alopecia totalis/universalis scalp (n=8). High-throughput TCRbeta sequencing was used to examine T cell clonal expansion in alopecia areata in both the C3H/HeJ mouse model and human patients. The SALT score, which quantifies the percentage of affected scalp surface area, was used to measure disease severity in treated patients. Human TCRbeta sequencing covered scalp tissue and sorted CD4+ and CD8+ peripheral blood T cells from patchy and totalis/universalis alopecia areata patients and healthy controls. RNA was obtained with the PAXgene miRNA kit for fixed scalp, the miRNeasy kit for PBMCs, and the RNeasy kit for mouse skin. Tofacitinib-treated patients had biopsies at baseline and at 4 and 24 weeks of treatment, with a later scalp biopsy in several patients. TCRbeta CDR3 regions were amplified by immunoSEQ multiplex PCR using 35 Vbeta forward and 13 Jbeta reverse primers. General findings and caveats noted by the study authors: During tofacitinib treatment, many expanded lesional clones stuck around in both scalp and blood, and this persistence may partly explain why relapse happens after treatment is stopped. Resident alphabeta T cells in normal human skin are also sequenced, complicating scalp TCR repertoire analysis, unlike mouse skin dominated by gammadelta T cells. Shared TCR sequences between patients were less evident than in mice, which may be partly attributable to HLA diversity in the patient population. Higher clonality and more expanded CD8+ clones were observed in lesional scalp than in normal scalp, particularly in alopecia totalis/universalis, a finding suggestive of antigenic drive. Because the treated cohort was small and included a single nonresponder, larger studies are needed to assess links between baseline CD8+ expansion and response. Scalp clonality and the number of expanded CD8+ clones among the top 100 scalp clones were significantly decreased by tofacitinib.

As concerns this clone: The antigen it binds to is not known. No much larger clonotype is one base removed from it; base qualities were not supplied.

Libraries were constructed by the immunoSEQ multiplex PCR assay. RNA was extracted from all samples and reverse transcribed into cDNA as template for TCR sequencing. First-strand cDNA was synthesized with SuperScript III using a 2:1 mix of oligo-dT and random hexamers. A synthetic immune receptor repertoire was used to assess amplification bias, and residual bias was removed computationally. The published analysis was carried out like this. Raw reads were preprocessed for error removal, and CDR3 was defined according to IMGT conventions as running from the conserved cysteine to phenylalanine. To get clonality, Shannon entropy was normalized by log2 of the number of productive unique TCRs and the result was subtracted from 1. Whether each scalp clone was CD4 or CD8 was inferred by checking scalp TCRbeta sequences against the CD4 and CD8 repertoires from sorted blood. TCRdb obtained this table from immuneACCESS and retained in-frame rearrangements with V and J assigned. These tables miss some clones; where compared with another copy, unresolved V genes account for less than half of the shortfall, and the remainder is unexplained. The DNA gave D and trimming, while V, J and clone size come from that table. Counted in this sample were more than 95,000 clones; 86% of them appeared once. Clones ranked in the top ten supply 8.5% to 14% of the sample.

V trim: 4 bases; J trim: 5 bases; unmatched bases: 6. There are 14 amino acids in the CDR3, from cysteine to phenylalanine inclusive. Just CDR3 DNA is preserved here, 42 bases in frame from base 1. CDR1 PRHDT and CDR2 FYEKMQ were looked up in the germline V gene (reference sequence). The label giving this sample's treatment or condition can be read as: oral pan-JAK inhibitor, 5-10 mg twice daily. Lesional scalp punch biopsies and peripheral blood were obtained from alopecia areata patients. PBMCs were separated by density centrifugation and stained for CD3, CD4 and CD8, after which CD4+ and CD8+ T cells were sorted on a FACSAria.

The chain is encoded by TRBV13 joined to TRBJ2-7; TRBD1 fits 9 bases in the junction. The sequencing used CD8+ T cells sorted from blood, collected around week 31, from a patient treated with tofacitinib. This TCR derives from a human donor with alopecia areata. The sequenced DNA is TGTGCCAGCAGCTCACAGGGGGCATCTAACGAGCAGTACTTC. The resulting protein is CASSSQGASNEQYF.